The entry below gives a single TCR beta chain sequence along with its context. This clonotype was seen ten or more times. The clone's antigen remains unknown. No much larger clonotype is one base removed from it; base qualities were not supplied. The TCR beta CDR3 regions were amplified from RNA transcripts. A first-round RT-PCR of the TCR CDR3 used the HTBI primer set with the Qiagen OneStep RT-PCR kit. The libraries were constructed in a second round of multiplex PCR and then size-selected and purified. Sequencing of the libraries was done on an Illumina HiSeq2000 using paired-end 100 bp reads. In the paper's pipeline: SOAPnuke was used to process the raw data, removing reads that contained adapters or uncalled bases, had a mean Phred below 15, or lacked an exact match to the constant primer or identifier. High-quality paired reads were merged using COPE v1.2.5, and each unique nucleotide sequence was defined as a clonotype. Clonotypes were aligned to IMGT TRBV, TRBD and TRBJ reference segments using MiTCR v1.1. Only V-J combinations with frequency above 0.0001, covering roughly 99% of repertoires, were analysed. The TCS score was defined as the ratio of F50 (clonal expansion) to E x V (chaos), calculated using BLOSUM62-based TCRdist between CDR3 peptides within each V-J. Welch's t-statistics and random forest reduced 514 V-J features to around 14, which were used in a naive Bayes classifier (R e1071). TCRdb took the public reads, trimmed them with fastp at Q25, ran MiXCR for clone calling and kept in-frame beta chains. For every CDR3 protein sequence, its rows merge into one entry that carries the most common genes and DNA. In this record, the V and J calls reflect TCRdb's handling and not the investigators' own analysis. The sample contains roughly 420,000 distinct CDR3 sequences, 15% to 17% of them found a single time. The top ten constitute around 7.7% of the sample.

This entry is derived from a study of T cells in Graves' hyperthyroidism and ophthalmopathy (dated by TCRdb to about 2019). As for the study more broadly: Peripheral blood samples were taken at the time of initial diagnosis, prior to any treatment. To identify TCR V-J signatures that set the groups apart, the researchers used a discovery cohort of about a hundred patients, made up of fewer than 50 with Graves' ophthalmopathy and about 60 with stable Graves' hyperthyroidism. Whether ophthalmopathy could be predicted prospectively was tested in an independent validation cohort made up of roughly 19 hyperthyroidism patients plus 17 patients who later progressed to ophthalmopathy. The approximately 98 discovery patients were randomly divided into training and test sets at a 7:3 ratio. In addition, the study compared T-cell repertoires in thyroid tissue and in blood from about 6 Graves' hyperthyroidism patients. Following sampling, methimazole starting at 30 mg daily was given to hyperthyroidism patients, and high-dose intravenous methylprednisolone was given to ophthalmopathy patients. The paper reports TCR Vbeta CDR3 sequencing of about 140 peripheral blood samples: under 45 ophthalmopathy, roughly 80 hyperthyroidism and about 17 progressor patients. Study-level results and caveats: A model built on a 13 V-J signature distinguished ophthalmopathy from stable hyperthyroidism, reaching approximately 89% sensitivity and about 81% specificity in cross-validation and 80%/75% in testing. Most expanded thyroid clonotypes (frequency above 0.001) were also found in blood, which suggests that blood repertoires may mirror thyroid immune responses. In validation, progression to ophthalmopathy was predicted by the model with 55% to 71% sensitivity and 72% to 85% specificity, a median of around 6.5 months before onset. No statistical method was used to set the sample size in advance, and investigators knew the group allocation.

Stable Graves' hyperthyroidism was defined as no progression to ophthalmopathy during 18 months of follow-up. Hyperthyroidism patients were newly diagnosed, had a disease duration of under 2 months, and were aged 18 to 65 years. Any patient with an uncontrolled infection, another autoimmune disease, pregnancy or lactation was excluded. Clinical symptoms, serum thyroxine and TRAb, thyroid ultrasound, and orbital computed tomography formed the basis for the diagnoses. PBMCs were separated from roughly 10 ml of fresh peripheral blood using Ficoll-Paque density gradient centrifugation. Total RNA was extracted with Trizol reagent, and quality was checked on an Agilent 2100 Bioanalyzer. Input material: blood. This TCR was sampled from a woman between 18 and 30 years old with Graves' hyperthyroidism.

The nucleotide sequence reads as follows: TGTGCCAGCAGCTTAGGCCAAGAACCCTACGAGCAGTACTTC. It translates to CASSLGQEPYEQYF. The rearranged segments are TRBV7-2 and TRBJ2-7, with no confident D gene call. Based on the germline V gene, the CDR1 and CDR2 sequences are SGHTA and FQGNSA. V is clipped by 1 base and J by 2 bases, and the sequence between their germline boundaries is 9 bases long. There are 14 amino acids in the CDR3, from cysteine to phenylalanine inclusive. Only CDR3 DNA is held: 42 bases, read in frame from base 1.